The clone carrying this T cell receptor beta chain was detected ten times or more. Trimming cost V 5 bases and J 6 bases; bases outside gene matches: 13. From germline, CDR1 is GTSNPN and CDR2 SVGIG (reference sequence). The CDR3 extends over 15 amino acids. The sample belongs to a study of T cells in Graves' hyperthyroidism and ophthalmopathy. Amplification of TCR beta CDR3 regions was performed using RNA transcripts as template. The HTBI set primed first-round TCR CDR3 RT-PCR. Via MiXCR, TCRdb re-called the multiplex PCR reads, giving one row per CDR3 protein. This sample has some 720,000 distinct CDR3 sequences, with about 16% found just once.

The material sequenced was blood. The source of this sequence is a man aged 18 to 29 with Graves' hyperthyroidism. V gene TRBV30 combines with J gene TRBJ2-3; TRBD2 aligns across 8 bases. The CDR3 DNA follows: TGTGCCTGGTGTATGGCGGGAGGAGGAGCTGATACGCAGTATTTT. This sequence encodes CAWCMAGGGADTQYF.